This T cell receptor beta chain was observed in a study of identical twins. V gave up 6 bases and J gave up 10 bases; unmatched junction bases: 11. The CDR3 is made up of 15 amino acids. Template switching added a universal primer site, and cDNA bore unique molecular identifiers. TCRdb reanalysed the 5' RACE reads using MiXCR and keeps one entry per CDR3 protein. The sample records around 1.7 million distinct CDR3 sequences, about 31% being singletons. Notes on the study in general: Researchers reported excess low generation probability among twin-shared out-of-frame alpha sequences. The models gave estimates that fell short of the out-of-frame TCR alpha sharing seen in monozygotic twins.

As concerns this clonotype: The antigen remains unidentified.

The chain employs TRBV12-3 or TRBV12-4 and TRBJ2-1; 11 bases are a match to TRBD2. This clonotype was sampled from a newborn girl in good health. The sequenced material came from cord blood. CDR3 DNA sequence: TGTGCCAGCAGAGACCTAGCGGGGGGTGGCTACGAGCAGTTCTTC. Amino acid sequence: CASRDLAGGGYEQFF.